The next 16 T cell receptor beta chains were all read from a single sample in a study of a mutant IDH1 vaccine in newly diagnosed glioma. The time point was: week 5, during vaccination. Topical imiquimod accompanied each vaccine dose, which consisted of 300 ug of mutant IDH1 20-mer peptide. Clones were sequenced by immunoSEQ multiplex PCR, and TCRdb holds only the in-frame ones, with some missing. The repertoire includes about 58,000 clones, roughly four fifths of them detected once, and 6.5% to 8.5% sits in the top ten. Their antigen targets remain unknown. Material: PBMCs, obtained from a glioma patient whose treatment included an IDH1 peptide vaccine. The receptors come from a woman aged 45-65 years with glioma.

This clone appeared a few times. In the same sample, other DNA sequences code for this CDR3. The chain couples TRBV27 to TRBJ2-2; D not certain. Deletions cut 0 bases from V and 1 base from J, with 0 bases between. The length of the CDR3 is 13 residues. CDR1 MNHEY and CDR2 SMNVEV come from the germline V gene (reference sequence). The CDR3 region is CASSLSNTGELFF. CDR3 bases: TGTGCCAGCAGTTTATCGAACACCGGGGAGCTGTTTTTT.

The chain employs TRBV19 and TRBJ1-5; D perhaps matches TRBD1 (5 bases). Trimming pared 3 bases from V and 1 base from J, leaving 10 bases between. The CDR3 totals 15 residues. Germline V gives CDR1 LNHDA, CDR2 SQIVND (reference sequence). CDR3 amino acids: CASSMGPQSNQPQHF. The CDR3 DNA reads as TGTGCCAGTAGTATGGGGCCACAGAGCAATCAGCCCCAGCATTTT. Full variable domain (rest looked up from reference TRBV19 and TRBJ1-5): DGGITQSPKYLFRKEGQNVTLSCEQNLNHDAMYWYRQDPGQGLRLIYYSQIVNDFQKGDIAEGYSVSREKKESFPLTVTSAQKNPTAFYLCASSMGPQSNQPQHFGDGTRLSIL.

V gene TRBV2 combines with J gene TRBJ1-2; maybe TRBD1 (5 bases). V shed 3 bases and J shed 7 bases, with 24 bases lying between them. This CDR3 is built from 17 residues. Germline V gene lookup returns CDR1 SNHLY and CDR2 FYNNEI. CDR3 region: CASSDTGGIGTGLGYTF. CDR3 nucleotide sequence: TGTGCCAGCAGTGATACCGGGGGGATAGGTACTGGCCTTGGCTACACCTTC.

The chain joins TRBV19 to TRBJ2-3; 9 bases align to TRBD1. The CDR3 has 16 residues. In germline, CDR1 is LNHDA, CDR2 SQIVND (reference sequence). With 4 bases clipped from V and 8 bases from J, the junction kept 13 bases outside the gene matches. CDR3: CASSTFETGGEGTQYF. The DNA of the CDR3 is TGTGCCAGTAGTACCTTTGAGACAGGGGGGGAAGGTACGCAGTATTTT.

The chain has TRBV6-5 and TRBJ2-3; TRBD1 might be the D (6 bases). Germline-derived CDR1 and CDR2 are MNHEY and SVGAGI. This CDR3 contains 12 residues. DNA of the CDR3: TGTGTCGTGGGGGCGACAACAGATACGCAGTATTTT. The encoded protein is CVVGATTDTQYF.

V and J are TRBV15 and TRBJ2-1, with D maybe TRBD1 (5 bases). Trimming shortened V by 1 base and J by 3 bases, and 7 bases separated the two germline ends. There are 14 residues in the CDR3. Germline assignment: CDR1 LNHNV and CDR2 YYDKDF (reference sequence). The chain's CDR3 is CATSRGQLYNEQFF. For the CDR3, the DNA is TGTGCCACCAGCAGAGGACAGCTCTACAATGAGCAGTTCTTC.

The CDR3, as DNA: TGTGCCAGCAGTGAATCCCCGAGACCCCCCGGGGAGCTGTTTTTT. Translated, it gives CASSESPRPPGELFF. This chain connects TRBV2 to TRBJ2-2; D unresolved. This CDR3 spans 15 amino acids. Germline V gene lookup returns CDR1 SNHLY and CDR2 FYNNEI. The V end lost 2 bases, the J end lost 6 bases, and 13 bases lay between the germline ends.

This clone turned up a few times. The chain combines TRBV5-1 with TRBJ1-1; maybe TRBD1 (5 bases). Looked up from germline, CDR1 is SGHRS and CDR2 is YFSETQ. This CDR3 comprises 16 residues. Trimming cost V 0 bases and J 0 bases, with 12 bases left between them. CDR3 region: CASSLEAGLMNTEAFF. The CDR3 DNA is TGCGCCAGCAGCTTGGAGGCAGGGCTCATGAACACTGAAGCTTTCTTT.

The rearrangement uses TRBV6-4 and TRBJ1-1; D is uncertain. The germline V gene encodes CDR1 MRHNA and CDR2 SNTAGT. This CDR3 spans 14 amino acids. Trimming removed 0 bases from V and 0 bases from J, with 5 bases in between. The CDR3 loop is CASSDSGMNTEAFF. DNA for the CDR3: TGTGCCAGCAGTGACTCGGGAATGAACACTGAAGCTTTCTTT.

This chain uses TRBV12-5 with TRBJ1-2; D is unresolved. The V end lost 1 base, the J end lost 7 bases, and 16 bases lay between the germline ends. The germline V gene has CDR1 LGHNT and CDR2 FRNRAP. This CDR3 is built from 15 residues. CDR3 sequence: CASGLAPAGLSGYTF. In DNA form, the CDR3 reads TGTGCTAGTGGTTTGGCCCCGGCAGGCCTCTCTGGCTACACCTTC.

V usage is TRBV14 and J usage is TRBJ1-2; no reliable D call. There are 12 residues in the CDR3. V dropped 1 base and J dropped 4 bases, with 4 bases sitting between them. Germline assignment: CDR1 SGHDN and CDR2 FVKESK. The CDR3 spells CASSQASYGYTF. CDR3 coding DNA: TGTGCCAGCAGCCAAGCCAGCTATGGCTACACCTTC.

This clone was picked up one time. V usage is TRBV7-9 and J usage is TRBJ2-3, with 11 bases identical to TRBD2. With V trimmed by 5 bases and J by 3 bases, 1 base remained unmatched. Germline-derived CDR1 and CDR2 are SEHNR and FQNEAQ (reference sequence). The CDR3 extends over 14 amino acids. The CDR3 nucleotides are TGTGCCAGCAGCGCTAGCGGGGGGACAGATACGCAGTATTTT. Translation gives CASSASGGTDTQYF.

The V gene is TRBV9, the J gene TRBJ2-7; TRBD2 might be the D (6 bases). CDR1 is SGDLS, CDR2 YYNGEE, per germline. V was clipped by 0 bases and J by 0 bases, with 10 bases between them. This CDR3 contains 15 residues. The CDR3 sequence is CASSVGLGGSYEQYF. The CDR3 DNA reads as TGTGCCAGCAGCGTAGGGTTGGGGGGCTCCTACGAGCAGTACTTC.

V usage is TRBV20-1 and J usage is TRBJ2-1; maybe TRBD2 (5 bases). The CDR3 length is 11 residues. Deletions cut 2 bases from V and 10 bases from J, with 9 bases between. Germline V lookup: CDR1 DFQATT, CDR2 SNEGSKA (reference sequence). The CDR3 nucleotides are TGCAGTGCTAGATCCAGCGGAGAGCAGTTCTTC. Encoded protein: CSARSSGEQFF.

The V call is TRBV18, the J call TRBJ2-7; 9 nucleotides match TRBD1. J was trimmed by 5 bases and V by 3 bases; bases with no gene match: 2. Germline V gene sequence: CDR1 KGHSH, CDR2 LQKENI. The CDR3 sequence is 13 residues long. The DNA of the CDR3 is TGTGCCAGCTCACCCGGGACAGGGAACGAGCAGTACTTC. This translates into CASSPGTGNEQYF.

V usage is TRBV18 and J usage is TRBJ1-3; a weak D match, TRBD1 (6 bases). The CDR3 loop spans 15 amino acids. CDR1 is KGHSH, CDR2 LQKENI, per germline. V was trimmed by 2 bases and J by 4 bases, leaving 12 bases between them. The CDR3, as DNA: TGTGCCAGCTCACCATCAGGGGCGTCCGGAAACACCATATATTTT. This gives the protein CASSPSGASGNTIYF.